These T cell receptor beta chains were read from a single sample in a study of blood T cell repertoires in COVID-19. TCRdb's table, derived via immunoSEQ multiplex PCR, lists solely in-frame clones and lacks some. The sample contains under 550,000 clones, 85% to 90% of which appear only once. The sample taken for sequencing was peripheral blood. Receptors were obtained from a man aged 18 to 30 with COVID-19, enrolled during active disease. CDR3s include the opening cysteine and the closing phenylalanine or tryptophan. The order of the fields is CDR3 DNA, CDR3 protein, clone size, J gene, D gene, V gene. D genes are given only for firm matches. Only some rows state a clone size, as once, few, many or a class for expanded clones.

cdr3_nt: TGTGCCAGCAGCTTTTCTCGGCGGACTTCCTATGGCTACACCTTC; cdr3_aa: CASSFSRRTSYGYTF; clone_size: few; j_call: TRBJ1-2; d_call: .; v_call: TRBV7-9
cdr3_nt: TGTGCCAGCTCACCCCAGCGGGAGGACGCCGGGGAGCTGTTTTTT; cdr3_aa: CASSPQREDAGELFF; clone_size: .; j_call: TRBJ2-2; d_call: TRBD2; v_call: TRBV18
cdr3_nt: TGTGCCACAAGGGGGATCTATGGCTACACCTTC; cdr3_aa: CATRGIYGYTF; clone_size: once; j_call: TRBJ1-2; d_call: .; v_call: TRBV19
cdr3_nt: TGTGCCAGCAGCCCCCGACAGGGAGGAGAGGAAAAACTGTTTTTT; cdr3_aa: CASSPRQGGEEKLFF; clone_size: few; j_call: TRBJ1-4; d_call: TRBD1; v_call: TRBV7-9
cdr3_nt: TGTGCCAGCAGCCTAAACAGACAGGGGGGCACAGATACGCAGTATTTT; cdr3_aa: CASSLNRQGGTDTQYF; clone_size: .; j_call: TRBJ2-3; d_call: TRBD1; v_call: TRBV7-8
cdr3_nt: TGTGCCAGCAGCCGAGTTGCCGGGACTAGCGGGGGGAAGGCCGGGGAGCTGTTTTTT; cdr3_aa: CASSRVAGTSGGKAGELFF; clone_size: .; j_call: TRBJ2-2; d_call: TRBD2; v_call: TRBV28
cdr3_nt: TGTGCCAGCAGCTTATATCGAGGGACTGCCGGGGAGCTGTTTTTT; cdr3_aa: CASSLYRGTAGELFF; clone_size: .; j_call: TRBJ2-2; d_call: .; v_call: TRBV7-3
cdr3_nt: TGTGCCAGCAGCTCCCTCCGACTAGCGGACGCCTACGAGCAGTACTTC; cdr3_aa: CASSSLRLADAYEQYF; clone_size: .; j_call: TRBJ2-7; d_call: TRBD2; v_call: TRBV11-2
cdr3_nt: TGTGCCAGCAGCTTAGTTTACAGGGGGAACTATGGCTACACCTTC; cdr3_aa: CASSLVYRGNYGYTF; clone_size: .; j_call: TRBJ1-2; d_call: TRBD1; v_call: TRBV7-2
cdr3_nt: TGTGCCAGCAGCTTGGGAGTTTATAGCAATCAGCCCCAGCATTTT; cdr3_aa: CASSLGVYSNQPQHF; clone_size: .; j_call: TRBJ1-5; d_call: .; v_call: TRBV5-5
cdr3_nt: TGTGCCAGCAGCTCCGAAGTAGCGGGGGGGCCTGCATACAATGAGCAGTTCTTC; cdr3_aa: CASSSEVAGGPAYNEQFF; clone_size: .; j_call: TRBJ2-1; d_call: TRBD2; v_call: TRBV7-8
cdr3_nt: TGCGCCAGCAGCCAAAGTAGCGGGGGGTTTTATGAGCAGTTCTTC; cdr3_aa: CASSQSSGGFYEQFF; clone_size: .; j_call: TRBJ2-1; d_call: TRBD2; v_call: TRBV5-1
cdr3_nt: TGTGCCAGCAGTGGAGACAGTAACACTGAAGCTTTCTTT; cdr3_aa: CASSGDSNTEAFF; clone_size: .; j_call: TRBJ1-1; d_call: .; v_call: TRBV2
cdr3_nt: TGTGCCAGCAGCTTAGTCGGTAGCAATCAGCCCCAGCATTTT; cdr3_aa: CASSLVGSNQPQHF; clone_size: .; j_call: TRBJ1-5; d_call: .; v_call: TRBV7-2
cdr3_nt: TGTGCCAGCAGCCGGGACAGGGGGCTCCTCCACTTT; cdr3_aa: CASSRDRGLLHF; clone_size: .; j_call: TRBJ1-6; d_call: TRBD1; v_call: TRBV5-6
cdr3_nt: TGCGCCAGCAGTGAGAGTTGGGGCGGCTCTGGAAACACCATATATTTT; cdr3_aa: CASSESWGGSGNTIYF; clone_size: .; j_call: TRBJ1-3; d_call: .; v_call: TRBV10-2
cdr3_nt: TGTGCCAGCAGTGTCCCGGGACAGTACAATGAGCAGTTCTTC; cdr3_aa: CASSVPGQYNEQFF; clone_size: .; j_call: TRBJ2-1; d_call: TRBD1; v_call: TRBV27
cdr3_nt: TGCGCCAGCAGCTCCCGCGGACTAGCGGGGAATTCGAACACCGGGGAGCTGTTTTTT; cdr3_aa: CASSSRGLAGNSNTGELFF; clone_size: .; j_call: TRBJ2-2; d_call: TRBD2; v_call: TRBV5-1
cdr3_nt: TGTGCCAGAAGCCGGACAGACTTTTACGAGCAGTACTTC; cdr3_aa: CARSRTDFYEQYF; clone_size: .; j_call: TRBJ2-7; d_call: .; v_call: TRBV5-3
cdr3_nt: TGTGCCTGGAGTGCCCCGTTAAGCGGGAGGGCCTACAATGAGCAGTTCTTC; cdr3_aa: CAWSAPLSGRAYNEQFF; clone_size: .; j_call: TRBJ2-1; d_call: TRBD2; v_call: TRBV30
cdr3_nt: TGTGCCAGCAGCTTGCGAGTGGGGCTCGAGAACTATGGCTACACCTTC; cdr3_aa: CASSLRVGLENYGYTF; clone_size: .; j_call: TRBJ1-2; d_call: .; v_call: TRBV7-2
cdr3_nt: TGTGCCAGCAGCCAAGGACTAGCGGATTCCTACAATGAGCAGTTCTTC; cdr3_aa: CASSQGLADSYNEQFF; clone_size: .; j_call: TRBJ2-1; d_call: TRBD2; v_call: TRBV7-3
cdr3_nt: TGCGCCAGCAGCTCGTTCCGACAGGCAGTACAAGAGACCCAGTACTTC; cdr3_aa: CASSSFRQAVQETQYF; clone_size: .; j_call: TRBJ2-5; d_call: .; v_call: TRBV5-1
cdr3_nt: TGTGCCAGCAGTTATGACTGGAACACTGAAGCTTTCTTT; cdr3_aa: CASSYDWNTEAFF; clone_size: .; j_call: TRBJ1-1; d_call: .; v_call: TRBV27
cdr3_nt: TGTGCCAGCGGAGGGCTCGCCAAAAACATTCAGTACTTC; cdr3_aa: CASGGLAKNIQYF; clone_size: .; j_call: TRBJ2-4; d_call: .; v_call: TRBV12-3/TRBV12-4
cdr3_nt: TGCAGCGTTACCCAGGGGGCAGGGGAAAAACTGTTTTTT; cdr3_aa: CSVTQGAGEKLFF; clone_size: .; j_call: TRBJ1-4; d_call: TRBD1; v_call: TRBV29-1
cdr3_nt: TGTGCCAGCAGTGGGCGACAGGTCTCAGGGAGATCGGAATTGTACTTC; cdr3_aa: CASSGRQVSGRSELYF; clone_size: .; j_call: TRBJ2-7; d_call: .; v_call: TRBV25-1
cdr3_nt: TGTGCCAGCATGGCAGGGGTCGGAGGCTACACCTTC; cdr3_aa: CASMAGVGGYTF; clone_size: .; j_call: TRBJ1-2; d_call: .; v_call: TRBV27
cdr3_nt: TGTGCCAGCAGCAATACTGGGGACAGTCAAAACACCATATATTTT; cdr3_aa: CASSNTGDSQNTIYF; clone_size: few; j_call: TRBJ1-3; d_call: TRBD1; v_call: TRBV11-3
cdr3_nt: TGTGCCAGCAGCCACGGACTAGCGGGAGGTAGAGAGACCCAGTACTTC; cdr3_aa: CASSHGLAGGRETQYF; clone_size: .; j_call: TRBJ2-5; d_call: TRBD2; v_call: TRBV5-8
cdr3_nt: TGTGCCAGCAGTGAAACGGTTAGAACCTACAATGAGCAGTTCTTC; cdr3_aa: CASSETVRTYNEQFF; clone_size: .; j_call: TRBJ2-1; d_call: .; v_call: TRBV2
cdr3_nt: TGTGCCAGCAGCTTGTCCCCCCAGACGACAGGTGGGGCCAACGTCCTGACTTTC; cdr3_aa: CASSLSPQTTGGANVLTF; clone_size: once; j_call: TRBJ2-6; d_call: .; v_call: TRBV5-8
cdr3_nt: TGCAGTGCCGGCGGGCGGGGGAGGCTCACCTTC; cdr3_aa: CSAGGRGRLTF; clone_size: once; j_call: TRBJ1-2; d_call: .; v_call: TRBV20-1
cdr3_nt: TGTGCCAGCAGTGAAGAAAGAGGGAAGCATTTT; cdr3_aa: CASSEERGKHF; clone_size: .; j_call: TRBJ1-5; d_call: .; v_call: TRBV6-1
cdr3_nt: TGTGCCAGCAGTGAACTAGCGGCCTACTCCTACGAGCAGTACTTC; cdr3_aa: CASSELAAYSYEQYF; clone_size: .; j_call: TRBJ2-7; d_call: TRBD2; v_call: TRBV2
cdr3_nt: TGTGCCAGCAGCAAGGACACCTCCACGCAGTATTTT; cdr3_aa: CASSKDTSTQYF; clone_size: .; j_call: TRBJ2-3; d_call: .; v_call: TRBV12-3/TRBV12-4
cdr3_nt: TGTGCCAGCAGCTCCCCGAGGGGGGAGCAGTACTTC; cdr3_aa: CASSSPRGEQYF; clone_size: .; j_call: TRBJ2-7; d_call: .; v_call: TRBV7-9
cdr3_nt: TGTGCCAGCAGTTACCGCGAGGACAGGGCCCAGTACTTC; cdr3_aa: CASSYREDRAQYF; clone_size: .; j_call: TRBJ2-7; d_call: TRBD1; v_call: TRBV6-5
cdr3_nt: TGTGCCAGCAGCCAATGGGTAGCGGGGCACAATGAGCAGTTCTTC; cdr3_aa: CASSQWVAGHNEQFF; clone_size: .; j_call: TRBJ2-1; d_call: TRBD2; v_call: TRBV14
cdr3_nt: TGTGCCAGCAGCTTATGGGGCCAGGGCATAGGCTACGAGCAGTACTTC; cdr3_aa: CASSLWGQGIGYEQYF; clone_size: .; j_call: TRBJ2-7; d_call: .; v_call: TRBV7-9
cdr3_nt: TGTGCCAGTAGCACTAGCGGGAGACGCGCCCCCACAGATACGCAGTATTTT; cdr3_aa: CASSTSGRRAPTDTQYF; clone_size: .; j_call: TRBJ2-3; d_call: TRBD2; v_call: TRBV19